This TCR beta chain derives from a study of CD8 T cells in ankylosing spondylitis. Study-wide findings and caveats: A TCR beta motif of about 8 highly homologous variants appeared characteristic of ankylosing spondylitis blood. Earlier authors reported some of these motif variants in reactive arthritis synovial fluid and blood.

The germline V gene has CDR1 SGHVS and CDR2 FQNEAQ. Trimming shortened V by 3 bases and J by 1 base, and 9 bases separated the two germline ends. The CDR3 has 14 residues. TCRdb called the 5' RACE reads again in MiXCR, with one record for every CDR3 protein. The data contain about 300,000 distinct CDR3 sequences, 11% of them singletons. This clonotype was seen repeatedly, ten times or more. Antigen specificity is unknown. This TCR was recovered from a female donor with ankylosing spondylitis or in good health (not recorded which). V is TRBV7-8 and J is TRBJ1-1; D remains unclear. The specimen sequenced was blood, either unsorted or a sorted T cell fraction (not recorded which). CDR3 in amino acids: CASSLMRENTEAFF. In DNA, the CDR3 is TGTGCCAGCAGCTTGATGAGGGAGAACACTGAAGCTTTCTTT.